The 3 T cell receptor beta chains below were found in one sample sequenced in a study of radiotherapy plus CTLA-4 blockade in lung cancer. TCRdb's copy holds only in-frame clones and misses some; the assay was immunoSEQ multiplex PCR. The profile shows over 60,000 clones, around nine tenths of them singletons. Sequenced here: peripheral blood, sampled from a patient treated with radiotherapy plus ipilimumab. The receptors come from a human donor with non-small cell lung cancer who had stable disease on radiotherapy plus ipilimumab.

The V gene is TRBV7-2, the J gene TRBJ1-1; D unresolved. There are 16 residues in the CDR3. The V end lost 1 base, the J end lost 3 bases, and 15 bases lay between the germline ends. Germline assignment: CDR1 SGHTA and CDR2 FQGNSA. Here the CDR3 DNA reads TGTGCCAGCAGCTTAGAAATTTGGAGGAAGGACACTGAAGCTTTCTTT. Amino acids: CASSLEIWRKDTEAFF.

CDR3 nucleotides: TGTGCCAGCAGTATTACCGCGGGGGGGCCTATTGACGAGCAGTACTTC. Amino acid sequence: CASSITAGGPIDEQYF. The chain couples TRBV27 to TRBJ2-7, with 9 bases identical to TRBD2. The J segment lost 5 bases and the V segment lost 5 bases, leaving 13 bases of the junction unmatched. The CDR3 runs 16 residues. The germline V gene has CDR1 MNHEY and CDR2 SMNVEV (reference sequence).

This clone was seen a few times. The chain couples TRBV7-9 to TRBJ1-4; perhaps TRBD1 as D (6 bases). The V gene lost 2 bases and the J gene lost 5 bases, with 9 bases spanning the gap. This CDR3 is built from 14 residues. The V gene's germline CDR1 is SEHNR and CDR2 FQNEAQ (reference sequence). The CDR3 region has the DNA TGTGCCAGCAGCTTAACAGGGCCGAATGAAAAACTGTTTTTT. This sequence encodes CASSLTGPNEKLFF.